These 9 T cell receptor beta chains came from one sample sequenced in a study of OX40 agonist ivuxolimab in advanced cancers. Data came from immunoSEQ multiplex PCR; TCRdb stores just in-frame clones and leaves some out. The sample yields tens of thousands of clones, approximately 90% seen once. Sequenced material: CD4+ or CD8+ T cells sorted from blood, taken in a trial of the OX40 agonist ivuxolimab. All receptors derive from an adult with an advanced solid tumor such as melanoma, head and neck, liver or kidney cancer.

The chain uses TRBV4-1 and TRBJ1-5; possibly TRBD1 for D (5 bases). The germline V gene has CDR1 MGHRA and CDR2 YSYEKL. V was trimmed by 0 bases and J by 6 bases, leaving 9 bases between them. The CDR3 runs to 14 residues. CDR3 residues: CASSQEGRAQPQHF. DNA of the CDR3: TGCGCCAGCAGCCAAGAAGGCAGGGCTCAGCCCCAGCATTTT.

A single count supports this clone. This chain joins TRBV10-2 and TRBJ2-1, with 11 bases that match TRBD2. Germline assignment: CDR1 WSHSY and CDR2 SAAADI. The CDR3 is made up of 15 amino acids. The junction had 11 bases not matched to a gene; V was cut back by 8 bases and J by 8 bases. The CDR3 loop is CASLTSGALMDEQFF. The CDR3 DNA sequence: TGCGCCAGCTTGACTAGCGGGGCCCTTATGGATGAGCAGTTCTTC.

This chain connects TRBV4-1 to TRBJ2-2, with 8 bases lining up with TRBD1. After removal of 7 bases from V and 7 bases from J, the junction contained 5 bases not matched to a gene. The length of the CDR3 is 13 residues. Per the germline V gene, CDR1 is MGHRA and CDR2 is YSYEKL. CDR3 DNA: TGCGCCAGCAATACAGGGGGTCACGGGGAGCTGTTTTTT. This translates into CASNTGGHGELFF.

The J gene is TRBJ2-1, the V gene TRBV27; weak D call: TRBD2 (5 bases). Germline V CDR1 and CDR2: MNHEY, SMNVEV (reference sequence). Trimming took off 8 bases at V and 8 bases at J, with 16 bases between the two ends. The CDR3 is 13 residues long. In DNA form, the CDR3 reads TGTGCCAGCGGGCCCCCGAGGGTCGATGAGCAGTTCTTC. As protein: CASGPPRVDEQFF.

The chain is built from TRBV10-2 and TRBJ2-2, with 9 bases identical to TRBD1. Germline V lookup: CDR1 WSHSY, CDR2 SAAADI. J was trimmed by 5 bases and V by 9 bases; bases with no gene match: 10. This CDR3 has 15 amino acids. For the CDR3, the DNA is TGCGCCAGTCTGATACAGGGGGCGCGTACCGGGGAGCTGTTTTTT. It encodes CASLIQGARTGELFF.

The chain is built from TRBV10-3 and TRBJ1-4; D ambiguous. Germline CDR1 ENHRY, CDR2 SYGVKD. V lost 4 bases and J 8 bases, leaving 14 bases between the germline ends. The CDR3 has 14 amino acids. The CDR3 DNA reads TGTGCCATCAGTGCTGTGGGGATCGGCGAAAAACTGTTTTTT. This gives the protein CAISAVGIGEKLFF.

In the case of this clone: This CDR3 fails to terminate in the conserved phenylalanine or tryptophan, so it likely reflects a read error. The rearrangement joins TRBV4-1 to TRBJ2-7; the match to TRBD1 covers 10 bases. CDR1 is MGHRA, CDR2 YSYEKL, per germline. This CDR3 region has 16 residues. V lost 0 bases to trimming and J lost 4 bases; unmatched junction nucleotides: 6. CDR3 DNA: TGCGCCAGCAGCCAAGAATTGGGACAGGGGATATACGAGCAGTACCTC. Its translation: CASSQELGQGIYEQYL.

This clone was recorded once. The rearrangement joins TRBV5-6 to TRBJ2-2, with 8 bases identical to TRBD2. The CDR3 spans 16 residues. The germline V gene has CDR1 SGHDT and CDR2 YYEEEE. With V trimmed by 0 bases and J by 8 bases, 9 bases remained unmatched. CDR3 in amino acids: CASSLELSGSWGELFF. The CDR3 DNA sequence: TGTGCCAGCAGCTTGGAGCTGAGCGGGAGCTGGGGGGAGCTGTTTTTT.

The chain joins TRBV5-8 to TRBJ1-6; TRBD1 agrees at 10 bases. From germline, CDR1 is SGHTS and CDR2 YDEGEE. J gave up 9 bases and V 4 bases, and 13 bases lay outside the gene matches. The length of the CDR3 is 17 residues. CDR3 in DNA: TGTGCCAGCAGCAATGGACAGGGGGTAGTCGATGGTTCACCCCTCCACTTT. Translated, it gives CASSNGQGVVDGSPLHF.